These T cell receptor beta chains were read from a single sample in a study of blood T cell repertoires in COVID-19. Only in-frame clones appear in the TCRdb table, and some are missing; sequencing was by immunoSEQ multiplex PCR. The table lists some 170,000 clones, 85% of them singletons. Sequencing input: peripheral blood. These receptors came from a woman aged 55-69 years with acute or convalescent COVID-19. The CDR3 runs from the conserved cysteine through the conserved F or W. A D gene is named only where the DNA matches it firmly. Rows may omit the clone size; those that give it use once, few, many or a size class.

D gene,J gene,V gene,clone size,CDR3 protein,CDR3 DNA
.,TRBJ2-1,TRBV24-1,.,CATSDSSGNLYNEQFF,TGTGCCACCAGTGACTCCTCCGGGAATCTTTACAATGAGCAGTTCTTC
.,TRBJ2-1,TRBV15,.,CATSRETGVGQFF,TGTGCCACCAGCAGAGAGACAGGCGTGGGGCAGTTCTTC
.,TRBJ2-1,TRBV18,.,CASSPNAGQNSYNEQFF,TGTGCCAGCTCACCAAATGCGGGACAGAACTCCTACAATGAGCAGTTCTTC
.,TRBJ2-2,TRBV4-1,.,CASSQQGMYTGELFF,TGCGCCAGCAGCCAACAGGGTATGTACACCGGGGAGCTGTTTTTT
TRBD1,TRBJ1-2,TRBV11-2,.,CASSLDRGDYGYTF,TGTGCCAGCAGCTTAGACAGGGGGGACTATGGCTACACCTTC
TRBD2,TRBJ2-7,TRBV19,.,CAADPGLAVLYEQYF,TGTGCCGCCGATCCGGGACTAGCGGTGTTGTACGAGCAGTACTTC
.,TRBJ1-1,TRBV4-1,.,CASSNLPGQIRNTEAFF,TGCGCCAGCAGCAACCTCCCCGGACAAATACGTAACACTGAAGCTTTCTTT
TRBD2,TRBJ2-3,TRBV12-5,.,CASAGGLGTDTQYF,TGTGCTAGTGCGGGAGGATTGGGCACAGATACGCAGTATTTT
.,TRBJ2-1,TRBV6-6,few,CASSPRVGHTTRINEQFF,TGTGCCAGCAGTCCCCGAGTGGGGCATACGACCCGTATAAATGAGCAGTTCTTC
.,TRBJ2-7,TRBV5-1,.,CASSFSSEGASYEQYF,TGCGCCAGCAGCTTTAGCTCGGAGGGTGCATCCTACGAGCAGTACTTC
.,TRBJ1-1,TRBV28,once,CASSLPGITEAFF,TGTGCCAGCAGTTTACCGGGTATCACTGAAGCTTTCTTT
.,TRBJ2-7,TRBV27,.,CASSRQGSYEQYF,TGTGCCAGCAGTCGTCAGGGCTCCTACGAGCAGTACTTC
TRBD2,TRBJ2-1,TRBV6-6,few,CASSPAGGSGRSTLNNEQFF,TGTGCCAGCAGCCCCGCGGGGGGTAGCGGGAGGTCCACCCTCAACAATGAGCAGTTCTTC
TRBD1,TRBJ1-2,TRBV2,.,CASSEGGQGARGYTF,TGTGCCAGCAGTGAAGGGGGTCAGGGGGCGCGAGGCTACACCTTC
.,TRBJ1-2,TRBV7-9,once,CASSRDNYGYTF,TGTGCCAGCAGCCGGGATAACTATGGCTACACCTTC
.,TRBJ2-2,TRBV9,.,CASSVDPGRTAGELFF,TGTGCCAGCAGCGTAGACCCGGGGAGGACCGCCGGGGAGCTGTTTTTT
.,TRBJ2-3,TRBV15,.,CATSIVSADTQYF,TGTGCCACCAGCATTGTATCTGCAGATACGCAGTATTTT
TRBD1,TRBJ1-1,TRBV5-4,once,CASSLLRTGGYTEAFF,TGTGCCAGCAGCTTACTTCGGACAGGGGGATACACTGAAGCTTTCTTT
.,TRBJ1-2,TRBV28,once,CASSLTQGYGYTF,TGTGCCAGCAGTTTGACCCAGGGGTATGGCTACACCTTC
.,TRBJ2-3,TRBV2,.,CASTQGSRTDTQYF,TGTGCCAGCACCCAGGGGTCTCGCACAGATACGCAGTATTTT
.,TRBJ2-5,TRBV28,.,CATVGFAAQGGETQYF,TGTGCCACCGTTGGCTTTGCGGCCCAAGGCGGGGAGACCCAGTACTTC
TRBD1,TRBJ1-1,TRBV6-5,.,CASSQTGGLSTEAFF,TGTGCCAGCAGCCAGACAGGGGGTTTGAGCACTGAAGCTTTCTTT
.,TRBJ1-1,TRBV5-6,.,CASSLAVGMNTEAFF,TGTGCCAGCAGCTTGGCCGTTGGCATGAACACTGAAGCTTTCTTT
TRBD2,TRBJ2-1,TRBV5-1,.,CASSWGAAGGPNEQFF,TGCGCCAGCAGCTGGGGTGCGGCGGGAGGACCCAATGAGCAGTTCTTC
.,TRBJ1-1,TRBV28,.,CASRPAGGGNTEAFF,TGTGCCAGCAGACCTGCTGGGGGCGGGAACACTGAAGCTTTCTTT
.,TRBJ2-2,TRBV6-5,.,CASSYTSLGTGELFF,TGTGCCAGCAGTTACACTAGCTTGGGCACCGGGGAGCTGTTTTTT